This T cell receptor (beta chain) derives from a study of cytomegalovirus exposure and HLA in healthy donors. This clone was detected once. Its target is unknown. The PCR used 60 Vbeta and 13 Jbeta primers. Assay used: immunoSEQ multiplex PCR; TCRdb lists only in-frame clones, some missing. Among around 150,000 clones listed, approximately 80% were seen once. Germline values: CDR1 SGHRS, CDR2 YFSETQ. V was pared by 3 bases and J by 2 bases, with 14 bases between. The CDR3 loop spans 15 amino acids. General study findings and limits: The study labeled approximately 150 TCR beta chains cytomegalovirus-associated.

Material: PBMCs. The chain recombines TRBV5-1 with TRBJ1-2, with D perhaps matching TRBD1 (6 bases). This receptor was obtained from a male donor in good health and CMV-seropositive. CDR3 DNA sequence: TGCGCCAGCAGCTCGGCGGGGGCTGGAAACTATGGCTACACCTTC. It encodes CASSSAGAGNYGYTF.